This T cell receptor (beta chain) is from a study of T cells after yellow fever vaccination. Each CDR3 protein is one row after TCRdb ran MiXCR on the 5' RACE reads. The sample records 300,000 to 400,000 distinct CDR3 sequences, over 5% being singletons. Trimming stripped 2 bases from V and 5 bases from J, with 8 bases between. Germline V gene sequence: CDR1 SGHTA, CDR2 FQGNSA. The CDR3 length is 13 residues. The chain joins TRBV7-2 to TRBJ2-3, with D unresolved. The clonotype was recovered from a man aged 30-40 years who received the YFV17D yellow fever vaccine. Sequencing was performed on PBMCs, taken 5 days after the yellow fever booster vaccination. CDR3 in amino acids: CASSLNLRDTQYF. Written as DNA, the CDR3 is TGTGCCAGCAGCTTAAATTTGAGAGATACGCAGTATTTT.